This T cell receptor (beta chain) was captured in a study of T cells in Graves' hyperthyroidism and ophthalmopathy. This clonotype has ten or more counts. This CDR3 has 14 amino acids. V lost 5 bases, J lost 2 bases, and 11 bases lay in between. CDR1 SGHTA and CDR2 FQGTGA come from the germline V gene. RNA transcripts served as the template for amplifying TCR beta CDR3 regions. An initial round of RT-PCR targeting the TCR CDR3 relied on the HTBI primer set. TCRdb redid the calling of the multiplex PCR reads with MiXCR, one entry per CDR3 protein. The sample shows a few hundred thousand distinct CDR3 sequences, 15% to 19% of them seen only once.

The sample comprised blood. V and J are TRBV7-3 and TRBJ2-3, with D tentatively TRBD1 (6 bases). The TCR was taken from a woman aged 25 to 39 with Graves' hyperthyroidism. The CDR3, as DNA: TGTGCCAGCAGCCCCCGGGACAACACAGATACGCAGTATTTT. Translation: CASSPRDNTDTQYF.